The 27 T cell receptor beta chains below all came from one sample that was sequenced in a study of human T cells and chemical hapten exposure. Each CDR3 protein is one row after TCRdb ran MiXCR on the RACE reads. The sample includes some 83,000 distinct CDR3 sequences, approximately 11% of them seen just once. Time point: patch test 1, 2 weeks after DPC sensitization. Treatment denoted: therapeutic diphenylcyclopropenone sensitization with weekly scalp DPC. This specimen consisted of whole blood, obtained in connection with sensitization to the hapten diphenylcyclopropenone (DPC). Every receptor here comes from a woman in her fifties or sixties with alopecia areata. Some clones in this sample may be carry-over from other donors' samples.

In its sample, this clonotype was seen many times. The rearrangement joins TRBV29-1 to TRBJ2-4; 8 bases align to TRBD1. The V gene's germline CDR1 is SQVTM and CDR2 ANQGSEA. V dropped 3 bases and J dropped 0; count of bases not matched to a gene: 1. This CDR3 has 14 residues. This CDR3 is CSVEGQEAKNIQYF. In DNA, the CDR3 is TGCAGCGTTGAGGGACAGGAAGCCAAAAACATTCAGTACTTC. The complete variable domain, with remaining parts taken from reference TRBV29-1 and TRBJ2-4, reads SAVISQKPSRDICQRGTSLTIQCQVDSQVTMMFWYRQQPGQSLTLIATANQGSEATYESGFVIDKFPISRPNLTFSTLTVSNMSPEDSSIYLCSVEGQEAKNIQYFGAGTRLSVL.

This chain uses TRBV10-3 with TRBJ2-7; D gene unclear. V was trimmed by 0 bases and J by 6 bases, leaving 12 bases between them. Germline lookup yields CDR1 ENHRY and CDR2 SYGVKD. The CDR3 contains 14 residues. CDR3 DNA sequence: TGTGCCATCAGTGAGTCTGTGGAGAGGCGCGAGCAGTACTTC. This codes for CAISESVERREQYF.

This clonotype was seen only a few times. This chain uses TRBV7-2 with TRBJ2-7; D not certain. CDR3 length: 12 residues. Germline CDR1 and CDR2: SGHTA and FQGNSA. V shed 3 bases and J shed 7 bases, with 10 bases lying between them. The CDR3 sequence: CASSFYGREQYF. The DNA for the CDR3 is TGTGCCAGCAGCTTTTATGGACGGGAGCAGTACTTC. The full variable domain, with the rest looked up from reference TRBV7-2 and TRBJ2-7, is GAGVSQSPSNKVTEKGKDVELRCDPISGHTALYWYRQSLGQGLEFLIYFQGNSAPDKSGLPSDRFSAERTGGSVSTLTIQRTQQEDSAVYLCASSFYGREQYFGPGTRLTVT.

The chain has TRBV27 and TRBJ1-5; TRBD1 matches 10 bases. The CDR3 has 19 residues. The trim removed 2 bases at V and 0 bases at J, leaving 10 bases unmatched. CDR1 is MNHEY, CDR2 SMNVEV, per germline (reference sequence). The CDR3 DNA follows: TGTGCCAGCAGTTTAGGGCGAGGACAGGGGGGTAATAGCAATCAGCCCCAGCATTTT. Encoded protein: CASSLGRGQGGNSNQPQHF.

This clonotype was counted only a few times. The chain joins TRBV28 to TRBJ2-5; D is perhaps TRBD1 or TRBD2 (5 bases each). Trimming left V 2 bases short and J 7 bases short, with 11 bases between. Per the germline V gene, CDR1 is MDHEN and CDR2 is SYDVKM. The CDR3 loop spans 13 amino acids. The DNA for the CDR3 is TGTGCCAGCAGTTTACCGGGGCCGCGGACCCAGTACTTC. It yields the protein CASSLPGPRTQYF.

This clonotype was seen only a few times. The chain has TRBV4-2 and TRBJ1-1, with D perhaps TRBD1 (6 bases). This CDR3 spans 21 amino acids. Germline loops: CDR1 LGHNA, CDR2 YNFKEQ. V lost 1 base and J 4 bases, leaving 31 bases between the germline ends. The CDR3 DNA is TGTGCCAGCAGCCAAGTCGTGCGGATCGGGTTGCAAGGGGACACGTCCACTGAAGCTTTCTTT. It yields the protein CASSQVVRIGLQGDTSTEAFF.

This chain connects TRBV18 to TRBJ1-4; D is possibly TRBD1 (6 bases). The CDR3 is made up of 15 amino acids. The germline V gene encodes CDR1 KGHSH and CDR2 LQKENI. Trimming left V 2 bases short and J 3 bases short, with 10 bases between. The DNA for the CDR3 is TGTGCCAGCTCACCAGTAACAGGGTCTAATGAAAAACTGTTTTTT. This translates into CASSPVTGSNEKLFF.

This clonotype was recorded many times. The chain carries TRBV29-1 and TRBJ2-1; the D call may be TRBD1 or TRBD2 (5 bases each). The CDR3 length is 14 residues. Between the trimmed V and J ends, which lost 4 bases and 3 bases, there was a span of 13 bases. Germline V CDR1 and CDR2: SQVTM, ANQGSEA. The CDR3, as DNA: TGCAGCGTTGTCAGGGACCTAAACTACAATGAGCAGTTCTTC. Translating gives CSVVRDLNYNEQFF.

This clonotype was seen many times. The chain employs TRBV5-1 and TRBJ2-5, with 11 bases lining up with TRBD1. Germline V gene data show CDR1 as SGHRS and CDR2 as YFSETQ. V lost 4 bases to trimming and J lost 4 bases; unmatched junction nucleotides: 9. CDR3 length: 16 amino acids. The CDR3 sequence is CASSGPDRGRTETQYF. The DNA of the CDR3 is TGCGCCAGCAGCGGGCCGGACAGGGGGCGGACAGAGACCCAGTACTTC.

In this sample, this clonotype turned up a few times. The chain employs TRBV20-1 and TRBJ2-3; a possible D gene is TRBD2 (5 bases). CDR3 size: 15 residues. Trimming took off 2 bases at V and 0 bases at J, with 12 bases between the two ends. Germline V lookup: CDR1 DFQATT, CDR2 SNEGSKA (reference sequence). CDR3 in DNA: TGCAGTGCTAGAAACCGGGAATATAGCACAGATACGCAGTATTTT. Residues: CSARNREYSTDTQYF.

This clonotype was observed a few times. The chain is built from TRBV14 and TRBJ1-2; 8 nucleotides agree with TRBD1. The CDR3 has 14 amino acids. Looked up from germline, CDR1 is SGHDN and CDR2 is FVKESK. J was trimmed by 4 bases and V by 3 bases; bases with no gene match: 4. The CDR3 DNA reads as TGTGCCAGCAGCCAGTTCGGACAGGGCTATGGCTACACCTTC. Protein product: CASSQFGQGYGYTF.

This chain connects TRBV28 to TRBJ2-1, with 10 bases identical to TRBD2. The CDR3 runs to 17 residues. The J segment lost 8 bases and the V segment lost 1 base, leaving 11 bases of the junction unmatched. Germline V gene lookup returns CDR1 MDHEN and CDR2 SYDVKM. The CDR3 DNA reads TGTGCCAGCAGTTTATTTTCTCCCCAGCGGGAGGGCTATGAGCAGTTCTTC. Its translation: CASSLFSPQREGYEQFF.

CDR3 in DNA: TGTGCCAGTAATTCAGGGTACGAGCAGTACTTC. This gives the protein CASNSGYEQYF. The chain is built from TRBV6-1 and TRBJ2-7; tentative D call: TRBD1 (5 bases). The CDR3 totals 11 residues. V was clipped by 9 bases and J by 4 bases, with 10 bases between them. From germline, CDR1 is MNHNS and CDR2 SASEGT.

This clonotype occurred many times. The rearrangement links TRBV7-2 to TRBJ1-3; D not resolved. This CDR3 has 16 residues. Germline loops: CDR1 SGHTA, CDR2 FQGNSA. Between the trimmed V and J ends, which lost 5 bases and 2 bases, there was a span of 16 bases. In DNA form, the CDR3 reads TGTGCCAGCAGCCCGTACTCGCACTTCACTGGAAACACCATATATTTT. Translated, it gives CASSPYSHFTGNTIYF. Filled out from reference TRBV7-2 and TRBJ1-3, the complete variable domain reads GAGVSQSPSNKVTEKGKDVELRCDPISGHTALYWYRQSLGQGLEFLIYFQGNSAPDKSGLPSDRFSAERTGGSVSTLTIQRTQQEDSAVYLCASSPYSHFTGNTIYFGEGSWLTVV.

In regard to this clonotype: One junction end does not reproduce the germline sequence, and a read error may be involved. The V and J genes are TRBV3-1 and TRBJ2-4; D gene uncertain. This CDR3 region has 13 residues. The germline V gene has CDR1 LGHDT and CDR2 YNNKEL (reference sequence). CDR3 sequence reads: CASSQRPKIIQYF. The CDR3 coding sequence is TGTGCCAGCAGCCAACGACCCAAAATCATTCAGTACTTC.

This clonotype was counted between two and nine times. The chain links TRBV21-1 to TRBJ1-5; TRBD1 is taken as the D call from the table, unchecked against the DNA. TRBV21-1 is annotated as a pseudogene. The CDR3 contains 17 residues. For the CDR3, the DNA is TGTGCCAGCAGCGCTGAGCGACAGGGCCTTTCCAATCAGCCCCAGCATTTT. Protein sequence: CASSAERQGLSNQPQHF.

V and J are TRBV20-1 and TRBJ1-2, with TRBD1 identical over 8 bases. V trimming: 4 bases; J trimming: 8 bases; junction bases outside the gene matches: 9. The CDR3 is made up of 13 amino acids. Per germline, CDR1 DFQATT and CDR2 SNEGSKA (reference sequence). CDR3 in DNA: TGCAGTGCTAATGCCCAGGGGGCAAGCGGCTACACCTTC. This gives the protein CSANAQGASGYTF.

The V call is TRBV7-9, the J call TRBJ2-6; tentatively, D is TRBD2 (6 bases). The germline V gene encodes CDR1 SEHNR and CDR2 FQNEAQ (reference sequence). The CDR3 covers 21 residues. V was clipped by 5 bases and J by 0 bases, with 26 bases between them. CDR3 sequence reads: CASSLVVVTGVSSSGANVLTF. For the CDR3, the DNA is TGTGCCAGCAGCCTAGTAGTAGTCACGGGGGTTTCAAGCTCTGGGGCCAACGTCCTGACTTTC.

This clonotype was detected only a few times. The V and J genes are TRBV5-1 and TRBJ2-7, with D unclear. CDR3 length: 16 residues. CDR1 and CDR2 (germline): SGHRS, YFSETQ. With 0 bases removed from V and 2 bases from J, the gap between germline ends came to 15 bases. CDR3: CASSLAGSDGAYEQYF. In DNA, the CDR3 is TGCGCCAGCAGCTTGGCCGGGTCGGACGGAGCCTACGAGCAGTACTTC.

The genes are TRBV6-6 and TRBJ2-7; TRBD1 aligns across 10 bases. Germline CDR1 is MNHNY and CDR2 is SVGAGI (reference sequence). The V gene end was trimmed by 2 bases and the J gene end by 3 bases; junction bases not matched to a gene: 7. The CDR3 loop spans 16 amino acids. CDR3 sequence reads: CASSYTGTGEGYEQYF. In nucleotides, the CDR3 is TGTGCCAGCAGTTACACCGGGACAGGGGAAGGCTACGAGCAGTACTTC.

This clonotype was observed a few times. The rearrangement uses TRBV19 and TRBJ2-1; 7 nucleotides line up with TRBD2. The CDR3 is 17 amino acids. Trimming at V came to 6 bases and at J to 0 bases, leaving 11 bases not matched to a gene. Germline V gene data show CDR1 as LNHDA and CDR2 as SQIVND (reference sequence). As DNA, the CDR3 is TGTGCCAGTAGATCCGGGGTGCGGGAGAGCTCCTACAATGAGCAGTTCTTC. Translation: CASRSGVRESSYNEQFF.

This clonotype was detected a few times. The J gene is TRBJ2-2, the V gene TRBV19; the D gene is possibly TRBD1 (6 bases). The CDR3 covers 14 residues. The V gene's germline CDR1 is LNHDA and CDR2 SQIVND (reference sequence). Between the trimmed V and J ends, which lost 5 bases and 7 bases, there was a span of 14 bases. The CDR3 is CASSVAGDIGELFF. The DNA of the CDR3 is TGTGCCAGTAGTGTGGCAGGGGATATCGGGGAGCTGTTTTTT.

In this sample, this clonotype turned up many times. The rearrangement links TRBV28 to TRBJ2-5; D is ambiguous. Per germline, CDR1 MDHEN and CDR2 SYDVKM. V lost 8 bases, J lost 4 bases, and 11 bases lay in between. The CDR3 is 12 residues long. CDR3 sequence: CASLSPRETQYF. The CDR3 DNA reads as TGTGCCAGCTTATCCCCAAGAGAGACCCAGTACTTC. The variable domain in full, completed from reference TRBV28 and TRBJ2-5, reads DVKVTQSSRYLVKRTGEKVFLECVQDMDHENMFWYRQDPGLGLRLIYFSYDVKMKEKGDIPEGYSVSREKKERFSLILESASTNQTSMYLCASLSPRETQYFGPGTRLLVL.

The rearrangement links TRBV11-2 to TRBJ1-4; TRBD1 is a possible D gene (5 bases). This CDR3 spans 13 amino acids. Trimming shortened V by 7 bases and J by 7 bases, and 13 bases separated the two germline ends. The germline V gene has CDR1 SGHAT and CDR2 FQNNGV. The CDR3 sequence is CASTKGWREKLFF. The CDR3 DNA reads TGTGCCAGCACCAAGGGGTGGCGTGAAAAACTGTTTTTT.

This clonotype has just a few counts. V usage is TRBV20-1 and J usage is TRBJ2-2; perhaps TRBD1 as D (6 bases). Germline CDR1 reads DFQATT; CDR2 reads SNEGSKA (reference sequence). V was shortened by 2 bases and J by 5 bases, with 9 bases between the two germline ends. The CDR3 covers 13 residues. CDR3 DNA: TGCAGTGCTAGACAGGGGCGAACCGGGGAGCTGTTTTTT. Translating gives CSARQGRTGELFF.

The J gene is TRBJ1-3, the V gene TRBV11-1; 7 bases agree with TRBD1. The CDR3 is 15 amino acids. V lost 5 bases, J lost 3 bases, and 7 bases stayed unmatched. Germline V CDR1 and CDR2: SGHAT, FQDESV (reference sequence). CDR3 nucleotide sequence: TGTGCCAGCAGCCAAGGGGGACAGCGTGGAAACACCATATATTTT. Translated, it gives CASSQGGQRGNTIYF.

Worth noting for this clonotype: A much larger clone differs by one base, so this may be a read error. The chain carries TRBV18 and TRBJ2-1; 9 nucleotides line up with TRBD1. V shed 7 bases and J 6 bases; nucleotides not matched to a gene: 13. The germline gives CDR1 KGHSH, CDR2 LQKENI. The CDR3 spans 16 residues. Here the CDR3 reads CASFLGQGYGGNEQFF. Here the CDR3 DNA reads TGTGCCAGCTTCCTCGGACAGGGGTACGGAGGCAATGAGCAGTTCTTC.